These T cell receptor beta chains were read from a single sample in a study of OX40 agonist ivuxolimab in advanced cancers. Here immunoSEQ multiplex PCR was the method, and the copy in TCRdb shows in-frame clones only, minus some. The repertoire has under 100,000 clones, 92% of them found once; the top ten carry roughly 0.6%. Sample: CD4+ or CD8+ T cells sorted from blood, taken in a trial of the OX40 agonist ivuxolimab. The source is an adult with an advanced solid tumor such as melanoma, head and neck, liver or kidney cancer. The CDR3 runs from the conserved cysteine through the conserved F or W. The D gene is left open where the match is weak. Rows give clone size only sometimes, using once, few, many, or a class for an expanded clone.

v_gene: TRBV9; d_gene: TRBD1; j_gene: TRBJ1-5; len: 15; abundance: -; CDR3nt: TGTGCCAGCAGCCCGACCGACAGGGTCAATCAGCCCCAGCATTTT; CDR3aa: CASSPTDRVNQPQHF
v_gene: TRBV2; d_gene: -; j_gene: TRBJ2-1; len: 11; abundance: -; CDR3nt: TGTGCCAGCAGTGATCTACCGCGGCAGTTCTTC; CDR3aa: CASSDLPRQFF
v_gene: TRBV30; d_gene: TRBD1; j_gene: TRBJ1-6; len: 14; abundance: few; CDR3nt: TGTGCCTGGAGTATGGGACAGGGGGTATCACCCCTCCACTTT; CDR3aa: CAWSMGQGVSPLHF
v_gene: TRBV6-1; d_gene: -; j_gene: TRBJ1-6; len: 16; abundance: -; CDR3nt: TGTGCCAGCAGTGTTAGGGGGAGCTCCTATAATTCACCCCTCCACTTT; CDR3aa: CASSVRGSSYNSPLHF
v_gene: TRBV7-9; d_gene: -; j_gene: TRBJ2-2; len: 13; abundance: -; CDR3nt: TGTGCCTCGAGAGTAACGAACACCGGGGAGCTGTTTTTT; CDR3aa: CASRVTNTGELFF
v_gene: TRBV7-9; d_gene: -; j_gene: TRBJ2-3; len: 13; abundance: -; CDR3nt: TGTGCCAGCAGCTTAAATACGGTGGGAGCGCAGTATTTT; CDR3aa: CASSLNTVGAQYF
v_gene: TRBV11-2; d_gene: -; j_gene: TRBJ1-3; len: 11; abundance: -; CDR3nt: TGTGCCAGCAGCGGAGGGGACACCATATATTTT; CDR3aa: CASSGGDTIYF
v_gene: TRBV27; d_gene: -; j_gene: TRBJ2-7; len: 13; abundance: -; CDR3nt: TGTGCCAGCAGTTTGAACGGGGAGTACGAGCAGTACTTC; CDR3aa: CASSLNGEYEQYF
v_gene: TRBV30; d_gene: -; j_gene: TRBJ2-7; len: 15; abundance: -; CDR3nt: TGTGCCTGGAGTGCCAACACGTTGGTGGGCCACCTGCAGTACTTC; CDR3aa: CAWSANTLVGHLQYF
v_gene: TRBV5-6; d_gene: -; j_gene: TRBJ2-1; len: 17; abundance: -; CDR3nt: TGTGCCAGCAGCCGGAGACTACGTACAAGCTCCTACAATGAGCAGTTCTTC; CDR3aa: CASSRRLRTSSYNEQFF
v_gene: TRBV25-1; d_gene: TRBD2; j_gene: TRBJ2-3; len: 17; abundance: -; CDR3nt: TGTGCCAGCAGTGAAAGCCCGACTAGCGGGAGCACAGATACGCAGTATTTT; CDR3aa: CASSESPTSGSTDTQYF
v_gene: TRBV11-3; d_gene: TRBD2; j_gene: TRBJ2-5; len: 18; abundance: -; CDR3nt: TGTGCCAGCAGCTTACCAAGCTCCGGGACTAGCGGGAGCGTGACCCAGTACTTC; CDR3aa: CASSLPSSGTSGSVTQYF
v_gene: TRBV5-6; d_gene: -; j_gene: TRBJ1-2; len: 14; abundance: few; CDR3nt: TGTGCCAGCAGCTCCGGACCCCCGGACTATGGCTACACCTTC; CDR3aa: CASSSGPPDYGYTF
v_gene: TRBV11-1; d_gene: -; j_gene: TRBJ2-3; len: 13; abundance: -; CDR3nt: TGTGCCAGCAGCTTAGAAGAAGGTGATACGCAGTATTTT; CDR3aa: CASSLEEGDTQYF
v_gene: TRBV27; d_gene: TRBD2; j_gene: TRBJ2-7; len: 15; abundance: -; CDR3nt: TGTGCCAGCAGACCGAAAAGCGGGAGTTGGTACGAGCAGTACTTC; CDR3aa: CASRPKSGSWYEQYF
v_gene: TRBV18; d_gene: -; j_gene: TRBJ1-1; len: 13; abundance: -; CDR3nt: TGTGCCAGCTCAACAGGCATGAACACTGAAGCTTTCTTT; CDR3aa: CASSTGMNTEAFF